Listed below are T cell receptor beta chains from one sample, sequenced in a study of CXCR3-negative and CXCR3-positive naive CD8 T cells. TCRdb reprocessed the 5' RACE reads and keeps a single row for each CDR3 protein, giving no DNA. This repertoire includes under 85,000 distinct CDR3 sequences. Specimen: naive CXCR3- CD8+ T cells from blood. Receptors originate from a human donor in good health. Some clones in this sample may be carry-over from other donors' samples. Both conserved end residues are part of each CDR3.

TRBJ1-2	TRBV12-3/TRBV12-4	CASSLDLVGYTF
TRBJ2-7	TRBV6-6	CASSYGLDEQYF
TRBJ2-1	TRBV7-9	CASSPQSTDNEQFF
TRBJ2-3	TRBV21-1	CASSEDPGQVGTDTQYF
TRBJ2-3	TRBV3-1	CASSPGALSGTDTQYF
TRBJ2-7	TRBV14	CASSYFGARYEQYF
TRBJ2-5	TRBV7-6	CASSPPTGLVGLETQYF
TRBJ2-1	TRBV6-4	CASSPTSDWIYNEQFF
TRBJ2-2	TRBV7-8	CASMPRGPINTGELFF
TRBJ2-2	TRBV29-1	CSVQAGDGTGELFF
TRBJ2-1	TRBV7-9	CASSLVEGPNNEQFF
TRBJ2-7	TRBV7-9	CASLGHSYEQYF
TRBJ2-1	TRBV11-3	CASSWAGGNEQFF
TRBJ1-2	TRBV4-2	CASSQDSGTEYGYTF
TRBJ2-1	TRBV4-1	CAGSTTPAGLRYNEQFF
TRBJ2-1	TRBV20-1	CSARLTTYNEQFF
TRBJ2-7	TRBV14	CASSRISVPSYEQYF
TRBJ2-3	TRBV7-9	CASRAEESTADTQYF
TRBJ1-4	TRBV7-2	CASSLRSLIQGSNEKLFF
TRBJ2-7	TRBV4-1	CASSQDPGTPDYEQYF
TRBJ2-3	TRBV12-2	CASRLKDQIGGIRKSTDTQYF
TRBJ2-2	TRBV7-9	CASSSSGLAAGELFF
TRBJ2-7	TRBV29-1	CSVYDRVLSYEQYF
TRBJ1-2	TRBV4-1	CASSQVRGDNYGYTF
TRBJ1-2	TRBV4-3	CASSQDRTVGYGYTF
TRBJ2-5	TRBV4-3	CASSPGGVQTQYF
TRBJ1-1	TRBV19	CASSIAGSDTEAFF
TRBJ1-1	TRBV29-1	CSVTDRVGTEAFF
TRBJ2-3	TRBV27	CASSLSSKATDTQYF
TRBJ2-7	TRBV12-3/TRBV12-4	CASRQGGHEQYF
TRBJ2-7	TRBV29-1	CSAEASGGSYEQYF
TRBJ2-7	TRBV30	CAWSFGQGEGYEQYF
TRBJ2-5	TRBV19	CASSTAAGFWDQYF
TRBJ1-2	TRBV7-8	CASSRPGQGDYGYTF
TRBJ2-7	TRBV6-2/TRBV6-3	CASSPFGGTTYEQYF
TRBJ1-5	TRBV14	CASSHDIGWVIGQGNQPQHF
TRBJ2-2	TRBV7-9	CASRGLGELFF
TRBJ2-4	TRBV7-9	CASSPRLAGGQNIQYF
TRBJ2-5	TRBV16	CASSQESHQTQYF
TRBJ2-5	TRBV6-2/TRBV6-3	CASSYSSHGSGGTEETQYF
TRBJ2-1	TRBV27	CASSLRGNGYNEQFF
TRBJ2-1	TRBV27	CASSRQGSEQFF
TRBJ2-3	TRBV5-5	CASSQGTTADTQYF
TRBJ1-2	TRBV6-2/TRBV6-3	CASSSHVYYGYTF
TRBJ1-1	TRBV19	CASSLGQGMTEAFF
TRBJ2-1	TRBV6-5	CASSPHGDEQFF
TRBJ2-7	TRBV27	CASSFRASYEQYF
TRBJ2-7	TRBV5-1	CASRFGYEQYF
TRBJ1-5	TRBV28	CASSLQGAGFQPQHF
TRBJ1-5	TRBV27	CASAEEGNQPQHF
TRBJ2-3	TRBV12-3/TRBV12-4	CASSFSAFRVGTDTQYF
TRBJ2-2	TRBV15	CATSRDRASGGAGELFF
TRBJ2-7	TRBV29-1	CSAWDRDFYEQYF
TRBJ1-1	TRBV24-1	CATSDLHARRADTEAFF
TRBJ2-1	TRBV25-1	CASSEQGQVPSERPSTTYNEQFF